The entry that follows covers one T cell receptor beta chain sequence. The method was immunoSEQ multiplex PCR; TCRdb's version includes in-frame clones alone and lacks a portion of them. The repertoire holds 250,000 or so clones, around 86% seen once, with less than 3% in the top ten. This CDR3 region has 11 residues. Between the trimmed V and J ends, which lost 1 base and 7 bases, there was a span of 4 bases. Germline CDR1 is SEHNR and CDR2 is FQNEAQ (reference sequence). The participants were between about 18 and 90 years old and came from roughly 24 US areas. Categorization into cohorts depended on clinical history that participants reported. The data derive from a study of blood T cell repertoires in COVID-19. Across the whole study: From T cells, B-cell-depleted T cells, or PBMCs came the material, which was cDNA or gDNA.

The rearrangement joins TRBV7-9 to TRBJ1-1; D gene ambiguous. Material: PBMCs or T cells enriched from blood (not recorded which). The sequence was obtained from a woman aged 18 to 35 who had recovered from COVID-19. CDR3 nucleotides: TGTGCCAGCAGCTTAGGAGGTGAAGCTTTCTTT. Protein product: CASSLGGEAFF.